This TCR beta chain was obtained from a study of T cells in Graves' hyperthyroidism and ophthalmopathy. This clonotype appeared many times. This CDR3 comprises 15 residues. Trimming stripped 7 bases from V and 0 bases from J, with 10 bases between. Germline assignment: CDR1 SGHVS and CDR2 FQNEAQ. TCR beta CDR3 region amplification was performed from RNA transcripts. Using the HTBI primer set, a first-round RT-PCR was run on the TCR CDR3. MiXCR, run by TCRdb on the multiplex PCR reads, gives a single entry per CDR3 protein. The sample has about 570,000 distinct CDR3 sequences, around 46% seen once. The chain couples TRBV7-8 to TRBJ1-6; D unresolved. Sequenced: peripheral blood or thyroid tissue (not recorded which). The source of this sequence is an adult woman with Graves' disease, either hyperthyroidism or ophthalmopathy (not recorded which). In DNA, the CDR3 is TGTGCCAGCATCGAGGGAAGCTCCTATAATTCACCCCTCCACTTT. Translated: CASIEGSSYNSPLHF.